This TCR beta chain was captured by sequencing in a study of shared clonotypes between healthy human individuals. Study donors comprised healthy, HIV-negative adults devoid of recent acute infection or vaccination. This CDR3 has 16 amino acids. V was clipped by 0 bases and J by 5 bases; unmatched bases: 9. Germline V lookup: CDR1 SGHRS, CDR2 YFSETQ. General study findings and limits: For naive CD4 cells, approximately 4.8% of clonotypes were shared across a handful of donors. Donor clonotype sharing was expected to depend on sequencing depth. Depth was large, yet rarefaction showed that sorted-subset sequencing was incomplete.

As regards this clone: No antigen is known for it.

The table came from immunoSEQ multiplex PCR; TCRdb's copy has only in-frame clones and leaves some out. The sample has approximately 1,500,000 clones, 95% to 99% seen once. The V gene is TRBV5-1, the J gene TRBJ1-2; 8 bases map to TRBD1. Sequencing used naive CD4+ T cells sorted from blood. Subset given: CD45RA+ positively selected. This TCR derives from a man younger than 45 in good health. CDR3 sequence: CASSLAPAGGAYGYTF. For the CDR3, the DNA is TGCGCCAGCAGCTTGGCCCCGGCAGGGGGCGCGTATGGCTACACCTTC.